This TCR beta chain stems from a study of CD8 T cells in Susac syndrome. Matching for age and sex applied to the controls, who were healthy donors. Overall study findings and caveats: An acknowledgment was made by the study that its TCR sequencing and HLA analysis involved relatively few individuals.

Of note for this clonotype: Its antigen is unknown.

Trimming cost V 6 bases and J 3 bases, with 12 bases left between them. Germline CDR1 reads MNHEY; CDR2 reads SVGAGI. The CDR3 spans 14 residues. Random hexamers were used to reverse transcribe an amount of roughly 0.5 to 1 ug RNA. TCR beta CDR3 was amplified by immunoSEQ covering 54 Vbeta and 13 Jbeta. TCRdb ran MiXCR on the immunoSEQ multiplex PCR reads and lists one entry per CDR3 protein. There are roughly 120,000 distinct CDR3 sequences in the sample; 90% to 95% occur only once, and roughly 0.08% lies in the top ten. V is TRBV6-5 and J is TRBJ1-5; no clear D gene. This TCR came from a human donor in good health. Sequenced input: CD4+ T cells from PBMCs. The CDR3 region has the DNA TGTGCCAGCAGGAAAGACGGGCCCAATCAGCCCCAGCATTTT. Translation gives CASRKDGPNQPQHF.